This TCR beta chain came from a study of cytomegalovirus exposure and HLA in healthy donors. Whole-study context: About 85 million unique TCRs from HLA-typed donors were held in an early release of data.

PCR employed 60 Vbeta and 13 Jbeta primers. Data came from immunoSEQ multiplex PCR; TCRdb stores just in-frame clones and leaves some out. The table lists 120,000 or so clones, 78% of them singletons. The study sampled nominally healthy donors, though unrecorded immune exposures were likely. Points from the study as a whole: Later analysis revealed greater clonal expansion in HLA-associated TCR beta chains than in equally common others. CMV serostatus alone was available as immune exposure information.

V was trimmed by 4 bases and J by 1 base, leaving 14 bases between them. The CDR3 extends over 15 amino acids. CDR1 is SGDLS and CDR2 is YYNGEE in the germline V gene. This clone was recorded a few times. What it binds is unknown. V and J are TRBV9 and TRBJ2-5, with a tentative D call TRBD1 (6 bases). Sequencing was performed on PBMCs. This sequence originates from a woman in her 30s in good health and CMV-seronegative. The chain's CDR3 is CASSRTGLVQETQYF. CDR3 nucleotide sequence: TGTGCCAGCAGCAGAACAGGGTTGGTCCAAGAGACCCAGTACTTC.